This T cell receptor (beta chain) is drawn from a study of blood T cell repertoires in COVID-19. Study in general: Samples came from the United States, Italy and Spain, spanning acute and convalescent COVID-19. Sample material is recorded as cDNA or gDNA derived from T cells, B-cell-depleted T cells, or PBMCs.

The CDR3 runs 13 residues. Study processing details: Scientists estimated how many nucleated cells there were by amplifying reference gene primers. Produced via immunoSEQ multiplex PCR; TCRdb's table is partial and in-frame only. Clone size and V and J calls were adopted from that table, with D and trimming inferred from the DNA. The table lists around 140,000 clones, 70% to 80% of them singletons, with 4.5% in the top ten. Sequencing input: peripheral blood. This TCR was sampled from an elderly woman with active or convalescent COVID-19. The chain combines TRBV21-1 with TRBJ2-1; no check of the table's D call, TRBD2, against the DNA was made. TRBV21-1 is a recognized pseudogene. CDR3 in DNA: TGTGCCACTGAGGAGGGGAGGCACAATGAGCAGTTCTTC. It codes for CATEEGRHNEQFF.